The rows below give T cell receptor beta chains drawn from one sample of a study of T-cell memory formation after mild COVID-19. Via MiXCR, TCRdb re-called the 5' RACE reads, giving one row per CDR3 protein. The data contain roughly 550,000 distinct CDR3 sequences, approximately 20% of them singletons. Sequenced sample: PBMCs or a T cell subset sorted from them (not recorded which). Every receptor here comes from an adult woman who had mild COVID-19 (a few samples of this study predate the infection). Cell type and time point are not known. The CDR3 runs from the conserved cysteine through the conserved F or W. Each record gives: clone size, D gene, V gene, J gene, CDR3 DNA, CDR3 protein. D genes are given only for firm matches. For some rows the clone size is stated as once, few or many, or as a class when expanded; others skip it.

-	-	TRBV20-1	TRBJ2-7	TGCAGTGCTAGAGGGGCAGGGGGGGCCCACTACGAGCAGTACTTC	CSARGAGGAHYEQYF
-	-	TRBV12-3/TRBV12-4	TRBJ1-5	TGTGCCAGCAGTTTGGACCTTCTGGGCAATCAGCCCCAGCATTTT	CASSLDLLGNQPQHF
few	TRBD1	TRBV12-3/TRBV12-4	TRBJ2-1	TGTGCCAGCAGCTTCCGGGACAGGGGGACGCATGAGCAGTTCTTC	CASSFRDRGTHEQFF
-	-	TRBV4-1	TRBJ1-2	TGCGCCAGCAGCCAAGATTTGTTTTCAGGCCCGCTGAACTATGGCTACACCTTC	CASSQDLFSGPLNYGYTF
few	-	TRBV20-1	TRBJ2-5	TGCAGTGCTAGAGTTGGGATCGAAGAGACCCAGTACTTC	CSARVGIEETQYF
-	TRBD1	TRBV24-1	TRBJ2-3	TGTGCCACCAGTGTTGCTCCGGGACAGGGGTTCACAGATACGCAGTATTTT	CATSVAPGQGFTDTQYF
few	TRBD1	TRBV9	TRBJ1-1	TGTGCCAGCAGCCTAGGACAGGTGGGCACTGAAGCTTTCTTT	CASSLGQVGTEAFF
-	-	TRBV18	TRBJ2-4	TGTGCCAGCTCCATCCGGGTCTACCCAGAGGCCAAAAACATTCAGTACTTC	CASSIRVYPEAKNIQYF
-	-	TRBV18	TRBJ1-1	TGTGCCAGCTCACCCAATTACATAGGGAACACTGAAGCTTTCTTT	CASSPNYIGNTEAFF
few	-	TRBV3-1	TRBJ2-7	TGTGCCAGCAGCTCCGGGACAAGGCGCGAGCAGTACTTC	CASSSGTRREQYF
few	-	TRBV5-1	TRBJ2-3	TGCGCCAGCAGCTCTGGCGACGTCAGGGGCACAGATACGCAGTATTTT	CASSSGDVRGTDTQYF
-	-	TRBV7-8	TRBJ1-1	TGTGCCAGCAGCCCCCTTCGAGAACAGCCTGAAGCTTTCTTT	CASSPLREQPEAFF
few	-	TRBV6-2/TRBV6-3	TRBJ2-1	TGTGCCAGCAGCCCATTACAGGGGGGGGCGCTGAGCAATGAGCAGTTCTTC	CASSPLQGGALSNEQFF
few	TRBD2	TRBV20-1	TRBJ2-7	TGCAGTGCTAGAGCGAGACTAGCGGGAGTCTACGAGCAGTACTTC	CSARARLAGVYEQYF
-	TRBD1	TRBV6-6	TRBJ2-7	TGTGCCACGCTCCGATGGGGGACAGGGCCTGACGAGCAGTACTTC	CATLRWGTGPDEQYF
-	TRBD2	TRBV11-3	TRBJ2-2	TGTGCCAGCAGCTTAGCAGCGGGGTCAGGGACGTGGACCGGGGAGCTGTTTTTT	CASSLAAGSGTWTGELFF
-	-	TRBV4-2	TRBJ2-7	TGTGCCAGCAGCCGAGACCGGGCCCTCGAGGAGCAGTACTTC	CASSRDRALEEQYF
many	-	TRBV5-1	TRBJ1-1	TGCGCCAGCAGCTTGTCCGCGGGGGGGATCACTGAAGCTTTCTTT	CASSLSAGGITEAFF
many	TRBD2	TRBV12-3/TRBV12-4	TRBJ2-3	TGTGCCAGCAGTTTAACGGGGGGGGGCACAGATACGCAGTATTTT	CASSLTGGGTDTQYF
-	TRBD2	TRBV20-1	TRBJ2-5	TGCAGTGCTACCCTTCCGGGACTAGAGGGCCTTCAAGAGACCCAGTACTTC	CSATLPGLEGLQETQYF
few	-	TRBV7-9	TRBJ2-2	TGTGCCAGCATCACATCGGGGAACACCGGGGAGCTGTTTTTT	CASITSGNTGELFF
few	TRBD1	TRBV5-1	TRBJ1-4	TGCGCCAGCTCTCCAGGGGGCGCGTATGAAAAACTGTTTTTT	CASSPGGAYEKLFF
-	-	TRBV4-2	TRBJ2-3	TGTGCCAGCAGCCAGGTTGGGTACTCAGATACGCAGTATTTT	CASSQVGYSDTQYF
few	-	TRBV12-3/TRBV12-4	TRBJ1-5	TGTGCCAGCAGTCGGGTGTGGGCATTCGGCAATCAGCCCCAGCATTTT	CASSRVWAFGNQPQHF
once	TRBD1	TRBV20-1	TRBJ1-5	TGCAGTGCTAGACTGGACAGGGGCGATCAGCCCCAGCATTTT	CSARLDRGDQPQHF